The entry below describes one T cell receptor beta chain. What it binds is not known. The repertoire was sequenced with immunoSEQ multiplex PCR; TCRdb's copy has only in-frame clones and lacks some. The sample has under 60,000 clones; around 80% are singletons. The data belong to a study of T cell responses to AZD1222 COVID-19 vaccine. Study findings and constraints: Variant regions that are unmutated are reportedly the target of nearly half of spike-specific TCRs. Only five or six AZD1222 recipients were seropositive at baseline.

V lost 11 bases to trimming and J lost 8 bases, with 18 bases between them. Germline-derived CDR1 and CDR2 are MNHEY and SMNVEV (reference sequence). CDR3 length equals 13 residues. This chain uses TRBV27 with TRBJ1-4, with D unresolved. This receptor was taken from an adult in good health. The source was peripheral blood, collected on day 0 of AZD1222 vaccination. The CDR3 DNA follows: TGTGCCCCAGGAGGGAGGGCGATAGAAAAACTGTTTTTT. Amino acids: CAPGGRAIEKLFF.